Listed below are T cell receptor beta chains from one sample, sequenced in a study of cytomegalovirus exposure and HLA in healthy donors. Assay: immunoSEQ multiplex PCR; the TCRdb copy retains only in-frame clones and omits some. The table records about 190,000 clones, 80% to 85% of them present only once. Sequencing was done on a sample of PBMCs. The receptors stem from a woman between 18 and 29 years old in good health and CMV-seronegative. Each CDR3 is given without its conserved first and last residue. Not all rows give a size; the values are once, few, many and, for expanded clones, a class.

TRBJ1-6 | TRBV27 | few | ASSYAGYNSPLH
TRBJ1-6 | TRBV5-1 | . | ASSLRDRGMSPLH
TRBJ1-5 | TRBV18 | . | ASSPRDTYWVSNQPQH
TRBJ2-5 | TRBV5-4 | . | ASSSTSSQETQY
TRBJ2-5 | TRBV6-5 | . | ASSYVRGGQETQY
TRBJ1-2 | TRBV6-1 | . | ASREYRDRGGYGYA
. | TRBV6-5 | . | ASWGHIYEQY
TRBJ2-5 | TRBV7-3 | . | ASSFAGSETQY
TRBJ2-1 | TRBV6-1 | . | ASSEAAGVGRTYNEQF
TRBJ2-1 | TRBV9 | . | ASSAGTQTYNEQF
TRBJ2-7 | TRBV6-1 | . | ASSEVAGGSYEQY
TRBJ2-1 | TRBV7-9 | . | ASSLGSSRRGEQF
TRBJ2-1 | TRBV9 | . | ASSVRGSNYNEQF
TRBJ1-4 | TRBV5-6 | . | ASSLQGATNEKLF
TRBJ2-1 | TRBV7-9 | . | ASSSTGGRGDNEQF
TRBJ2-5 | TRBV7-4 | . | ASSFEREGDKETQY
TRBJ2-3 | TRBV27 | once | ASSLGDLRTDTQY
TRBJ1-6 | TRBV6-4 | . | ASSDRGLGNSPLH
TRBJ1-2 | TRBV27 | . | ASSFAITGFGYT
TRBJ1-2 | TRBV6-5 | . | ASSTLTDYGYT
TRBJ2-7 | TRBV5-4 | . | ASSHGGGGNYEQY
TRBJ2-2 | TRBV10-3 | . | AISEPGLAGRTGELF
TRBJ1-2 | TRBV5-1 | . | ASSLVGTGGDYGYT
TRBJ2-3 | TRBV5-1 | . | ASSLASGGAFNTQY
TRBJ2-7 | TRBV28 | . | ASRKDLRVPY
TRBJ2-7 | TRBV4-1 | . | ASSAPDRDHEQY
. | TRBV4-2 | . | ASSQDGAGGYYEQY
TRBJ1-2 | TRBV6-6 | . | ASRRTGLGVSYGYT
TRBJ1-1 | TRBV2 | . | ASRPMGGQSEGNTEAF
TRBJ2-2 | TRBV5-4 | . | ASSLDLLERNTGELF
TRBJ1-6 | TRBV7-6 | . | ASSLDRTDNSPLH
TRBJ2-1 | TRBV5-1 | . | ASSYHPSGESYNEQF
TRBJ2-7 | TRBV6-5 | . | ASSYEGVEAYEQY
TRBJ2-2 | TRBV5-6 | . | ASSWGGRNTGELF
TRBJ2-7 | TRBV27 | once | ASSYRGSQLY
TRBJ2-5 | TRBV28 | . | ASTQRDREQETQY
TRBJ1-2 | TRBV9 | . | ASSADRGYGYT
TRBJ2-6 | TRBV19 | . | ASSIRDRLSGANVLT
TRBJ2-3 | TRBV5-1 | . | ASTKRTGTSTDTQY
. | TRBV27 | . | ASGATGAYEQY
TRBJ1-5 | TRBV5-1 | . | ARGQGTGEQPQH
TRBJ2-7 | TRBV28 | . | ASYSPGGDNYEQY
TRBJ1-3 | TRBV7-2 | . | ASSPPGRLAGNTIY
TRBJ2-1 | TRBV19 | . | ASSIGASSYNEQF
TRBJ2-5 | TRBV5-1 | . | ASSSTGGWGQETQY
TRBJ2-7 | TRBV28 | . | ASSLGGRESYEQY
TRBJ1-2 | TRBV18 | . | ASSPGTGALHGYT
TRBJ2-1 | TRBV30 | once | ASTGGIWDEQF
TRBJ2-3 | TRBV19 | . | ASRRGTVQTDTQY
TRBJ2-3 | TRBV29-1 | . | SVEDPSGSDTQY
TRBJ2-1 | TRBV29-1 | once | SVADGAGVTYNEQF
TRBJ2-5 | TRBV30 | . | AWSVQRAGMETQY
TRBJ1-1 | TRBV19 | . | ASTTRSTEAF
TRBJ2-1 | TRBV7-2 | once | ASSRILASEQF